This T cell receptor beta chain was identified during a study of T-cell memory formation after mild COVID-19. Study conclusions and caveats: Prior to infection, memory already included some responding clones, suggesting cross-reactive memory joined.

cDNA libraries for TCR alpha and TCR beta, carrying sample barcodes and UMIs, came from 5'RACE with constant-segment primers. MiXCR was run by TCRdb on the 5' RACE reads, yielding one entry per CDR3 protein. The sample has more than 450,000 distinct CDR3 sequences, more than 15% seen once. A few counts support this clonotype. The target antigen is unknown. Germline lookup yields CDR1 GTSNPN and CDR2 SVGIG (reference sequence). This CDR3 contains 14 residues. Trimming removed 5 bases from V and 8 bases from J; junction bases left unmatched: 14. The sample consisted of PBMCs or a T cell subset sorted from them (not recorded which). V usage is TRBV30 and J usage is TRBJ1-1; TRBD1 matches 7 bases. The sequence was collected from an adult woman who had mild COVID-19 (a few samples of this study predate the infection). Cell type and time point are not known. CDR3 DNA: TGTGCCTGGGAACCGGGACAGATCCTTAGGGAAGCTTTCTTT. Its translation is CAWEPGQILREAFF.